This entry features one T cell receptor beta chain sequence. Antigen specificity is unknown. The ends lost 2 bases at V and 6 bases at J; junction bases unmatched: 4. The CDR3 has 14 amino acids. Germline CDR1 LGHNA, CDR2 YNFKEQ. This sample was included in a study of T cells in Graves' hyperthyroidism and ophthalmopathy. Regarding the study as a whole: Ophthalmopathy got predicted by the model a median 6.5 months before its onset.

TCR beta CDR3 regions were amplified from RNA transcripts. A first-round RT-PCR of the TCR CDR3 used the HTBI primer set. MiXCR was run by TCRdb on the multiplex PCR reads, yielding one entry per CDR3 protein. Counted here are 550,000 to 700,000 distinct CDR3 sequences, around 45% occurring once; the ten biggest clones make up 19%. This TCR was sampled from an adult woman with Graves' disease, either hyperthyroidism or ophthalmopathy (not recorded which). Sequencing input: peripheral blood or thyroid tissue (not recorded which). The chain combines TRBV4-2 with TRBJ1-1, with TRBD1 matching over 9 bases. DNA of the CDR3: TGTGCCAGCAGCCAACAGACAGGGGGGGCTGAAGCTTTCTTT. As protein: CASSQQTGGAEAFF.